Following are 4 T cell receptor beta chains from one sample sequenced in a study of OX40 agonist ivuxolimab in advanced cancers. Preparation of the library involved the immunoSEQ multiplex PCR assay. TCRdb retrieved this table from immuneACCESS and kept in-frame rearrangements only. Not all clones are present; in checked studies, unresolved V genes account for under half, and no reason is known for the remainder. The sample includes about 150,000 clones, with 90% to 95% observed a single time. The ten largest make up more than 0.9% of the sample. The specimen was CD4+ or CD8+ T cells sorted from blood, collected in a trial of the OX40 agonist ivuxolimab. These receptors all come from an adult with an advanced solid tumor such as melanoma, head and neck, liver or kidney cancer.

V usage is TRBV29-1 and J usage is TRBJ2-1; D is ambiguous. V gave up 4 bases and J gave up 0 bases, with 13 bases separating them. The germline gives CDR1 SQVTM, CDR2 ANQGSEA. This CDR3 comprises 15 residues. This CDR3 reads CSVGLGSSSYNEQFF. CDR3 in DNA: TGCAGCGTTGGTCTGGGTTCAAGCTCCTACAATGAGCAGTTCTTC.

This chain uses TRBV6-1 with TRBJ2-7; 8 nucleotides agree with TRBD1. The ends lost 6 bases at V and 2 bases at J; junction bases unmatched: 3. Germline loops: CDR1 MNHNS, CDR2 SASEGT. This CDR3 has 13 amino acids. The CDR3 DNA reads as TGTGCCAGCAGATCGGGACAGGCCTACGAGCAGTACTTC. This codes for CASRSGQAYEQYF.

The chain is built from TRBV27 and TRBJ1-2; D not certain. The V end was cut by 4 bases, the J end by 8 bases, with 17 bases between. Looked up from germline, CDR1 is MNHEY and CDR2 is SMNVEV (reference sequence). This CDR3 is built from 14 residues. CDR3 in DNA: TGTGCCAGCAGTTCTTACGAAATGAATCTCGGCTACACCTTC. The encoded protein is CASSSYEMNLGYTF.

The rearrangement uses TRBV27 and TRBJ2-7; TRBD2 agrees at 14 bases. Germline CDR1 and CDR2: MNHEY and SMNVEV (reference sequence). V shed 4 bases and J 3 bases; nucleotides not matched to a gene: 8. This CDR3 is built from 17 residues. The CDR3 DNA follows: TGTGCCAGCAGTTGGCGGGGGACTAGCGGGAGCCTCTACGAGCAGTACTTC. This codes for CASSWRGTSGSLYEQYF.